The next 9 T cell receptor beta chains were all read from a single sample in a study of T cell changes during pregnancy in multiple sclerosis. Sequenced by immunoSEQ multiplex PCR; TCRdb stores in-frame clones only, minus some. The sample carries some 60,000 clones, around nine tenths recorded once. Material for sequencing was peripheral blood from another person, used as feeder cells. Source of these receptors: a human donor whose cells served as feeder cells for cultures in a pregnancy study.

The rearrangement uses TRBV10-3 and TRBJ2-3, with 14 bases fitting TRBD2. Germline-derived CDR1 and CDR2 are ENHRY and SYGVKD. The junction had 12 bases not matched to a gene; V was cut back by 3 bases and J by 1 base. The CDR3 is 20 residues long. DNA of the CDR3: TGTGCCATCAGTGACGTGGACGGGACTAGCGGGAGAGTTGGCACAGATACGCAGTATTTT. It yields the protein CAISDVDGTSGRVGTDTQYF.

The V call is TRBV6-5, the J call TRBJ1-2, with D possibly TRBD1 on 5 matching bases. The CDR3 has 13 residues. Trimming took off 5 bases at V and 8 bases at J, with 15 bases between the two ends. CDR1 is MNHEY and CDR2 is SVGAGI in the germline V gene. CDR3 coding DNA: TGTGCCAGCAGTCGACACTACCAGGGCGGCTACACCTTC. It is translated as CASSRHYQGGYTF.

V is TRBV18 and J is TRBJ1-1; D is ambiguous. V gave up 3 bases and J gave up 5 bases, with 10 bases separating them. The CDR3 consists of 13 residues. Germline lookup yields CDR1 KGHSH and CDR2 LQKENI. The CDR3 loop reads CASSPMGRTEAFF. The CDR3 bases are TGTGCCAGCTCACCTATGGGGAGAACTGAAGCTTTCTTT.

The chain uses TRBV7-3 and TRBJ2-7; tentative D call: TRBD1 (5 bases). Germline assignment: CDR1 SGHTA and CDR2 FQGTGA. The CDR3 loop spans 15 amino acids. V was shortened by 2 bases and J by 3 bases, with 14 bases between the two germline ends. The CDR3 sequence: CASSLGSGSYYEQYF. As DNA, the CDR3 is TGTGCCAGCAGCTTAGGTTCAGGGTCATACTACGAGCAGTACTTC.

The CDR3 reads CASSQTPRAGRFTEAFF. In DNA form, the CDR3 reads TGTGCCAGCAGCCAGACCCCCCGTGCAGGGAGGTTCACTGAAGCTTTCTTT. The chain has TRBV11-2 and TRBJ1-1, with D tentatively TRBD1 (5 bases). Per the germline V gene, CDR1 is SGHAT and CDR2 is FQNNGV. V dropped 5 bases and J dropped 4 bases, with 23 bases sitting between them. CDR3 length: 17 amino acids.

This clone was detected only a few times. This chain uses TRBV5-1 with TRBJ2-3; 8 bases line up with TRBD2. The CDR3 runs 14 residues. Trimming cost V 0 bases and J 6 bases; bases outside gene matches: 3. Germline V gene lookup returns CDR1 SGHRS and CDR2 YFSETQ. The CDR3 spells CASSLEGLGDTQYF. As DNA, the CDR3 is TGCGCCAGCAGCTTGGAGGGACTAGGGGATACGCAGTATTTT.

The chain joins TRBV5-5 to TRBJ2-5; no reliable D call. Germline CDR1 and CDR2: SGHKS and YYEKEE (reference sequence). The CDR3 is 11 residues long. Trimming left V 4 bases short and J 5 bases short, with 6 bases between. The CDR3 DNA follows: TGTGCCAGCAGCCCCCACGAGACCCAGTACTTC. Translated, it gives CASSPHETQYF.

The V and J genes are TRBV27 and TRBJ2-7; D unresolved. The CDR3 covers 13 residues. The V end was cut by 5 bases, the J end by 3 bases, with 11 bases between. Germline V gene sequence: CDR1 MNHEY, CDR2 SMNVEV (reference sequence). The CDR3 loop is CASSPQPNYEQYF. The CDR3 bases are TGTGCCAGCAGTCCACAACCAAACTACGAGCAGTACTTC.

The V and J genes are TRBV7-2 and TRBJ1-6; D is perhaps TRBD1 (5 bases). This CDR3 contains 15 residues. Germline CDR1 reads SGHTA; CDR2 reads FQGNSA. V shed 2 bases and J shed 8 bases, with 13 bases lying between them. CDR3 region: CASSLNRGDYSPLHF. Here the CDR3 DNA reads TGTGCCAGCAGCTTAAATCGAGGGGATTATTCACCCCTCCACTTT.